These T cell receptor beta chains were read from a single sample in a study of T-cell reconstitution after alpha-beta-depleted transplantation in children. TCRdb reprocessed the PCR reads via MiXCR and lists one record per CDR3 protein. The sample has about 610,000 distinct CDR3 sequences, under 12% seen once. Sample: PBMCs from the stem cell graft donor, taken from the stem cell graft. The origin of the receptors is a human donor who donated a stem cell graft to a child with acute myeloid leukemia. The CDR3 runs from the conserved cysteine through the conserved F or W. A D gene is named only where the DNA matches it firmly. Only part of the rows carry a size: once, few, many, or a class if the clone is expanded.

cdr3_length j_call clone_size d_call v_call cdr3_aa cdr3_nt
13 TRBJ2-4 NA NA TRBV5-1 CASSPLYENIQYF TGCGCCAGCAGCCCGCTGTATGAAAACATTCAGTACTTC
13 TRBJ2-1 many NA TRBV20-1 CSARGGIYNEQFF TGCAGTGCTAGAGGCGGGATCTACAATGAGCAGTTCTTC
14 TRBJ2-1 NA TRBD2 TRBV12-3/TRBV12-4 CASSLGTSKVEQFF TGTGCCAGCAGCCTCGGGACTAGCAAAGTTGAGCAGTTCTTC
15 TRBJ2-6 once NA TRBV4-3 CASSQLGAGANVLTF TGCGCCAGCAGCCAACTCGGGGCCGGGGCCAACGTCCTGACTTTC
14 TRBJ2-7 few TRBD1 TRBV20-1 CSPQGAHSSYEQYF TGCAGTCCACAGGGGGCACACTCTTCCTACGAGCAGTACTTC
12 TRBJ2-7 few TRBD1 TRBV6-1 CASRDRSYEQYF TGTGCCAGCCGGGACAGATCCTACGAGCAGTACTTC
15 TRBJ2-7 few TRBD2 TRBV27 CASKGLAGAKGEQYF TGTGCCAGCAAGGGTTTAGCGGGAGCAAAAGGCGAGCAGTACTTC
16 TRBJ2-7 NA TRBD2 TRBV20-1 CSARPTSGRSNYEQYF TGCAGTGCTAGACCAACTAGCGGGAGATCCAACTACGAGCAGTACTTC
15 TRBJ2-4 few NA TRBV20-1 CSAQSAGQGKNIQYF TGCAGTGCTCAATCTGCAGGACAAGGCAAAAACATTCAGTACTTC
15 TRBJ2-1 NA NA TRBV5-1 CASSLEGVFYNEQFF TGCGCCAGCAGCTTGGAAGGGGTGTTCTACAATGAGCAGTTCTTC
15 TRBJ2-5 few NA TRBV2 CASSALVGVSETQYF TGTGCCAGCAGTGCGTTAGTGGGAGTATCAGAGACCCAGTACTTC
18 TRBJ2-1 NA NA TRBV3-1 CASSQKGLSGLRPNEQFF TGTGCCAGCAGCCAAAAGGGCCTAAGCGGCTTAAGACCCAATGAGCAGTTCTTC
12 TRBJ1-1 many NA TRBV5-1 CASSEGSLEAFF TGCGCCAGCAGTGAGGGTTCTCTGGAAGCTTTCTTT
14 TRBJ2-7 few NA TRBV6-2/TRBV6-3 CASSYDAIPREQYF TGTGCCAGCAGTTACGATGCCATACCCCGCGAGCAGTACTTC
16 TRBJ2-3 many NA TRBV11-2 CASSGSGRTSTDTQYF TGTGCCAGCAGCGGGAGTGGGAGGACTAGCACAGATACGCAGTATTTT
14 TRBJ1-1 few NA TRBV20-1 CSARGVGRNTEAFF TGCAGTGCTAGAGGGGTAGGGAGGAACACTGAAGCTTTCTTT
14 TRBJ2-1 many TRBD2 TRBV20-1 CSASTSVIYNEQFF TGCAGTGCAAGCACTAGCGTAATCTACAATGAGCAGTTCTTC
15 TRBJ2-3 NA NA TRBV6-2/TRBV6-3 CASSATGQVTDTQYF TGTGCCAGCAGTGCAACGGGACAAGTCACAGATACGCAGTATTTT
16 TRBJ1-1 few TRBD1 TRBV15 CATSGVTTGAGFEAFF TGTGCCACCAGCGGTGTTACGACAGGGGCTGGCTTTGAAGCTTTCTTT
15 TRBJ2-7 NA NA TRBV27 CASTMGGSLGYEQYF TGTGCCAGCACCATGGGGGGCTCCCTTGGCTACGAGCAGTACTTC
15 TRBJ2-7 NA TRBD2 TRBV20-1 CSAPIGTSANYEQYF TGCAGTGCCCCAATCGGGACTAGCGCCAACTACGAGCAGTACTTC
16 TRBJ2-3 NA TRBD1 TRBV6-1 CASIKSGRTGRDTQYF TGTGCCAGCATCAAATCCGGCCGGACAGGGCGAGATACGCAGTATTTT
15 TRBJ2-3 NA TRBD2 TRBV7-9 CASSPLAGGPNTQYF TGTGCCAGCAGTCCCCTAGCGGGAGGGCCAAATACGCAGTATTTT
13 TRBJ1-2 NA NA TRBV6-4 CASSDGGRRGYTF TGTGCCAGCAGTGACGGGGGGCGCAGGGGCTACACCTTC
15 TRBJ2-2 many NA TRBV28 CASSPGGGNTGELFF TGTGCCAGCAGTCCCGGGGGTGGGAACACCGGGGAGCTGTTTTTT
16 TRBJ2-1 NA TRBD2 TRBV20-1 CSARVQSGSSYNEQFF TGCAGTGCTAGAGTGCAAAGCGGGAGCTCCTACAATGAGCAGTTCTTC
15 TRBJ2-3 NA NA TRBV28 CASSWRATSTDTQYF TGTGCCAGCAGTTGGAGGGCCACGAGCACAGATACGCAGTATTTT
16 TRBJ2-7 few NA TRBV7-2 CASSLSPFGIFYEQYF TGTGCCAGCAGCTTATCACCGTTCGGAATTTTCTACGAGCAGTACTTC
15 TRBJ2-2 NA NA TRBV7-2 CASSLLDGGTGELFF TGTGCCAGCAGCTTATTGGACGGCGGCACCGGGGAGCTGTTTTTT
11 TRBJ2-5 many NA TRBV28 CASSVQDPQYF TGTGCCAGCAGCGTTCAGGATCCCCAGTACTTC